Listed below are T cell receptor beta chains from one sample, sequenced in a study of CD8+CD57+ T cells in acquired aplastic anemia. Via MiXCR, TCRdb re-called the reads, giving one row per CDR3 protein. Of 200,000 or so distinct CDR3 sequences listed, about three fifths are singletons. The sample taken for sequencing was sorted CD4+, CD8+, or CD8+CD57+ T cells (not recorded which) from PBMCs. Source of these receptors: a human donor with severe aplastic anemia or a healthy control (not recorded which). Each CDR3 is given with its conserved first and last residue. The order of the fields is V gene, D gene, J gene, clone size, CDR3 DNA, CDR3 protein. A D gene is named only where the DNA matches it firmly. Size is stated for part of the rows, as once, few or many counts, or as a class when the clone is expanded.

V: TRBV11-2
D: -
J: TRBJ1-6
size: -
DNA: TGTGCCAGCAGCTTGGTAGGCCCGGATTCACCCCTCCACTTT
CDR3: CASSLVGPDSPLHF

V: TRBV2
D: TRBD1
J: TRBJ1-5
size: few
DNA: TGTGCCAGCAGTTACAGGGGTGGCAATCAGCCCCAGCATTTT
CDR3: CASSYRGGNQPQHF

V: TRBV2
D: TRBD1
J: TRBJ1-5
size: -
DNA: TGTGCCAGCAGTAAGGGACAGGGGATTTCTCAGCCCCAGCATTTT
CDR3: CASSKGQGISQPQHF

V: TRBV10-3
D: -
J: TRBJ2-7
size: -
DNA: TGTGCCATCAGTGAGTCGACAGCACAGGGCGAGCAGTACTTC
CDR3: CAISESTAQGEQYF

V: TRBV7-9
D: -
J: TRBJ1-1
size: -
DNA: TGTGCCAGCAGCCTTTTCCAAGGCGCTTTCTTT
CDR3: CASSLFQGAFF

V: TRBV9
D: -
J: TRBJ2-3
size: -
DNA: TGTGCCCACCCCCTAGCGATGGCAGATACGCAGTATTTT
CDR3: CAHPLAMADTQYF

V: TRBV11-3
D: -
J: TRBJ1-3
size: -
DNA: TGTGCCAGCAGCTTGTACCGGGGAAACACCATATATTTT
CDR3: CASSLYRGNTIYF

V: TRBV6-6
D: TRBD2
J: TRBJ2-7
size: -
DNA: TGTGCCAGCACCCAACTAGCGGGAGCTGAGGAGCAGTACTTC
CDR3: CASTQLAGAEEQYF

V: TRBV6-4
D: TRBD1
J: TRBJ2-5
size: few
DNA: TGTGCCAGCGGGTGGGACAGAGAGACCCAGTACTTC
CDR3: CASGWDRETQYF

V: TRBV2
D: -
J: TRBJ1-3
size: few
DNA: TGTGCCAGCAGTGGCCCGACCAGGGTTGGAAACACCATATATTTT
CDR3: CASSGPTRVGNTIYF

V: TRBV29-1
D: -
J: TRBJ2-1
size: -
DNA: TGCAGCTTCACTCGCTACAATGAGCAGTTCTTC
CDR3: CSFTRYNEQFF

V: TRBV20-1
D: TRBD2
J: TRBJ2-1
size: -
DNA: TGCAGTGCTAGTTCCCCGGGACTAGCGGGTATGGTCTCCTACAATGAGCAGTTCTTC
CDR3: CSASSPGLAGMVSYNEQFF

V: TRBV9
D: -
J: TRBJ2-2
size: many
DNA: TGTGCCAGCAGCCCATTGAGGGGCGCCGGGGAGCTGTTTTTT
CDR3: CASSPLRGAGELFF

V: TRBV28
D: -
J: TRBJ1-1
size: -
DNA: TGTGCCAGCAGTCCCCGGCTAGGGGCAGAAGCTTTCTTT
CDR3: CASSPRLGAEAFF

V: TRBV6-5
D: -
J: TRBJ1-2
size: many
DNA: TGTGCCAGCAGTCCCCAGGAACCCTATGGCTACACCTTC
CDR3: CASSPQEPYGYTF

V: TRBV9
D: -
J: TRBJ2-1
size: -
DNA: TGTGCCAGCAGCCCCTTCAAGCGGGCACAGTACAATGAGCAGTTCTTC
CDR3: CASSPFKRAQYNEQFF

V: TRBV5-6
D: TRBD1
J: TRBJ2-7
size: -
DNA: TGTGCCAGCCGAGACAGGGGGCGCAACTACGAGCAGTACTTC
CDR3: CASRDRGRNYEQYF

V: TRBV5-1
D: -
J: TRBJ1-3
size: many
DNA: TGCGCCAGCAGCTTGGGGGCCACCATATATTTT
CDR3: CASSLGATIYF

V: TRBV25-1
D: -
J: TRBJ2-3
size: -
DNA: TGTGCCAGCAGTGAGCTTCCTCCTAGCGGCACAGATACGCAGTATTTT
CDR3: CASSELPPSGTDTQYF

V: TRBV12-3/TRBV12-4
D: TRBD1
J: TRBJ2-7
size: -
DNA: TGTGCCAGCAGTTTGGGTGACAGGGAAAGTCTCTCCGAGCAGTACTTC
CDR3: CASSLGDRESLSEQYF

V: TRBV19
D: -
J: TRBJ1-6
size: -
DNA: TGTGCCAGCGGGACCGCATATAATTCACCCCTCCACTTT
CDR3: CASGTAYNSPLHF

V: TRBV10-1
D: TRBD1
J: TRBJ2-2
size: -
DNA: TGCGCCAGCAGCAGACAGGGAAGAGTTAAGTGCACCGGGGAGCTGTTTTTT
CDR3: CASSRQGRVKCTGELFF

V: TRBV9
D: TRBD1
J: TRBJ2-7
size: many
DNA: TGTGCCAGCAGCGTGGGGGACAGGAACTACGAGCAGTACTTC
CDR3: CASSVGDRNYEQYF

V: TRBV20-1
D: -
J: TRBJ2-5
size: -
DNA: TGCAGTGCTAACCCACTAGCTAGGGAGACCCAGTACTTC
CDR3: CSANPLARETQYF

V: TRBV12-3/TRBV12-4
D: -
J: TRBJ2-5
size: -
DNA: TGTGCCAGCAGTTTTGGACCCAAGACCCAGTACTTC
CDR3: CASSFGPKTQYF